This record covers a single T cell receptor (beta chain). This sample stems from a study of blood T cell repertoires in COVID-19. About the study: Material from acute and convalescent COVID-19 was sourced from the United States, Italy and Spain. Sample material is recorded as cDNA or gDNA derived from T cells, B-cell-depleted T cells, or PBMCs.

Here immunoSEQ multiplex PCR was the method, and the copy in TCRdb shows in-frame clones only, minus some. The table shows 85,000 to 130,000 clones, with 88% occurring only once. The CDR3 is 14 amino acids. The germline CDR1 and CDR2 sequences are MGHRA and YSYEKL. V was clipped by 1 base and J by 3 bases, with 9 bases between them. The sequence came from a woman aged 60-75 years with acute or convalescent COVID-19. This chain joins TRBV4-1 and TRBJ1-2, with TRBD1 as a possible D gene (6 bases). The sequenced sample consisted of peripheral blood. The CDR3 here is CASSQGSGDYGYTF. CDR3 in DNA: TGCGCCAGCAGCCAAGGATCAGGGGACTATGGCTACACCTTC.